Shown below are 17 T cell receptor beta chains from a single sample sequenced in a study of cytomegalovirus exposure and HLA in healthy donors. PCR primers comprised 60 Vbeta and 13 Jbeta primers. Generated by immunoSEQ multiplex PCR, the TCRdb table keeps only in-frame clones and is missing some. The sample holds some 200,000 clones, over 75% seen once. Sequenced: PBMCs. Source of these receptors: a woman aged 30 to 39 in good health and CMV-seronegative.

The chain carries TRBV7-9 and TRBJ1-4; D might be TRBD1 (6 bases). Trimming took 5 bases from V and 1 from J, leaving 14 bases between them. Germline V lookup: CDR1 SEHNR, CDR2 FQNEAQ (reference sequence). The CDR3 consists of 16 residues. As DNA, the CDR3 is TGTGCCAGCAGCCCAAACCAACAGGGAACTAATGAAAAACTGTTTTTT. It is translated as CASSPNQQGTNEKLFF.

This chain joins TRBV27 and TRBJ2-3; 9 bases are a match to TRBD2. The CDR3 is made up of 14 amino acids. From germline, CDR1 is MNHEY and CDR2 SMNVEV (reference sequence). V dropped 2 bases and J dropped 7; count of bases not matched to a gene: 4. The CDR3 sequence: CASSLAGGPYTQYF. The CDR3 region has the DNA TGTGCCAGCAGTTTAGCGGGGGGGCCATATACGCAGTATTTT.

The chain links TRBV21-1 to TRBJ2-2; the DNA was not compared with TRBD1, the D call given in the table. TRBV21-1 constitutes a pseudogene. There are 13 residues in the CDR3. CDR3 loop: CASSNSGTGELFF. The CDR3 nucleotides are TGTGCCAGCAGCAACTCAGGGACCGGGGAGCTGTTTTTT.

The J gene is TRBJ1-3, the V gene TRBV7-2, with no clear D. The CDR3 is made up of 16 amino acids. Looked up from germline, CDR1 is SGHTA and CDR2 is FQGNSA. The V gene lost 5 bases and the J gene lost 0 bases, with 14 bases spanning the gap. CDR3: CASSPSISDSGNTIYF. CDR3 in DNA: TGTGCCAGCAGCCCCTCTATTTCCGACTCTGGAAACACCATATATTTT.

CDR3 coding DNA: TGCGCCAGCAGCCAGCTGACTAGTACCCATGAGCAGTTCTTC. It codes for CASSQLTSTHEQFF. V and J are TRBV4-1 and TRBJ2-1, with a tentative D call TRBD2 (6 bases). The CDR3 consists of 14 residues. Trimming took off 3 bases at V and 8 bases at J, with 14 bases between the two ends. Per the germline V gene, CDR1 is MGHRA and CDR2 is YSYEKL.

This clone has a handful of counts. Here the CDR3 reads CASSYWLGNTIYF. The CDR3 DNA reads TGTGCCAGCAGTTACTGGCTTGGAAACACCATATATTTT. The rearrangement links TRBV6-5 to TRBJ1-3; D call uncertain. Germline CDR1 MNHEY, CDR2 SVGAGI. This CDR3 region has 13 residues. Trimming took off 1 base at V and 3 bases at J, with 4 bases between the two ends.

This chain links TRBV6-1 with TRBJ2-4; TRBD1 agrees at 9 bases. CDR1 is MNHNS and CDR2 is SASEGT in the germline V gene. The V segment lost 2 bases and the J segment 8 bases; nucleotides outside the gene matches: 4. CDR3 length: 14 residues. CDR3 DNA sequence: TGTGCCAGCAGTGAAAAGACAGGGGGTGACATTCAGTACTTC. It is translated as CASSEKTGGDIQYF.

This clone has a handful of counts. This chain connects TRBV7-8 to TRBJ1-6; TRBD1 matches at 9 bases. CDR3 length: 16 residues. Germline V gene sequence: CDR1 SGHVS, CDR2 FQNEAQ. V shed 5 bases, J shed 5 bases, and the junction held 7 bases outside the gene matches. CDR3 amino acids: CASSHWTGVDNSPLHF. The CDR3 bases are TGTGCCAGCAGCCACTGGACAGGGGTGGATAATTCACCCCTCCACTTT.

The rearrangement joins TRBV30 to TRBJ1-2; 8 nucleotides agree with TRBD1. From germline, CDR1 is GTSNPN and CDR2 SVGIG (reference sequence). The length of the CDR3 is 13 residues. V gave up 2 bases and J gave up 6 bases; unmatched junction bases: 5. CDR3 loop: CAWSMTGVDGYTF. The CDR3 DNA reads as TGTGCCTGGAGTATGACAGGGGTCGATGGCTACACCTTC.

This CDR3 is CASSPRRTYGYTF. As DNA, the CDR3 is TGCGCCAGCAGTCCACGGAGGACTTATGGCTACACCTTC. The rearrangement joins TRBV4-1 to TRBJ1-2, with D unresolved. Trimming stripped 6 bases from V and 5 bases from J, with 13 bases between. Germline CDR1 MGHRA, CDR2 YSYEKL. The CDR3 consists of 13 residues.

This clone was observed a handful of times. The chain carries TRBV5-4 and TRBJ2-2; 9 nucleotides match TRBD2. This CDR3 comprises 18 residues. Germline V lookup: CDR1 SGHNT, CDR2 YYREEE (reference sequence). Trimming removed 1 base from V and 2 bases from J; junction bases left unmatched: 9. The CDR3 spells CASSLSTSGRPNTGELFF. CDR3 in DNA: TGTGCCAGCAGCTTGTCGACCAGCGGGAGGCCAAACACCGGGGAGCTGTTTTTT.

The J gene is TRBJ2-6, the V gene TRBV29-1, with 9 bases identical to TRBD1. Looked up from germline, CDR1 is SQVTM and CDR2 is ANQGSEA. The CDR3 spans 15 residues. V trimming: 6 bases; J trimming: 2 bases; junction bases outside the gene matches: 5. This chain's CDR3 is CSVKQGAAGANVLTF. CDR3 nucleotides: TGCAGCGTGAAACAGGGGGCTGCTGGGGCCAACGTCCTGACTTTC.

This chain uses TRBV27 with TRBJ2-2; the D gene is possibly TRBD1 (6 bases). V gave up 0 bases and J gave up 0 bases, with 11 bases separating them. Germline CDR1 MNHEY, CDR2 SMNVEV (reference sequence). This CDR3 is built from 17 residues. CDR3 DNA sequence: TGTGCCAGCAGTTTATCCCCCACAGGGCCGAACACCGGGGAGCTGTTTTTT. It codes for CASSLSPTGPNTGELFF.

The chain uses TRBV5-1 and TRBJ2-5, with TRBD1 identical over 7 bases. Trimming took 0 bases from V and 7 from J; bases not matched to a gene: 3. The CDR3 covers 13 residues. CDR1 SGHRS and CDR2 YFSETQ come from the germline V gene. The CDR3 loop reads CASSLEQGRTQYF. CDR3 DNA: TGCGCCAGCAGCTTGGAACAGGGGAGGACCCAGTACTTC.

The chain links TRBV11-3 to TRBJ2-3; 9 bases line up with TRBD2. V gave up 5 bases and J gave up 3 bases; unmatched junction bases: 6. The CDR3 extends over 15 amino acids. The germline V gene encodes CDR1 SGHNT and CDR2 YENEEA. The chain's CDR3 is CASSRGGAETDTQYF. The CDR3 region has the DNA TGTGCCAGCAGCCGCGGGGGGGCCGAAACAGATACGCAGTATTTT.

This clone appeared a few times. The chain links TRBV10-3 to TRBJ1-2; tentative D call: TRBD1 (6 bases). Trimming removed 6 bases from V and 0 bases from J, with 14 bases in between. CDR1 and CDR2 from the germline V gene are ENHRY and SYGVKD. The CDR3 loop spans 15 amino acids. Here the CDR3 reads CAIRPSQGANYGYTF. The CDR3 region has the DNA TGTGCCATCAGGCCATCACAGGGAGCTAACTATGGCTACACCTTC.

Points on this clone: Germline is not matched at one junction end, which may reflect a read error. The V gene is TRBV7-9, the J gene TRBJ1-1, with D tentatively TRBD1 (5 bases). The germline gives CDR1 SEHNR, CDR2 FQNEAQ (reference sequence). The CDR3 extends over 15 amino acids. Here the CDR3 reads CSSSLTTGLNTEAFF. CDR3 coding DNA: TGTTCCAGCAGCTTAACCACAGGATTGAACACTGAAGCTTTCTTT.